This T cell receptor (beta chain) was sequenced in a study of T cell responses to AZD1222 COVID-19 vaccine. The assay was immunoSEQ multiplex PCR, and TCRdb's table has in-frame clones only and misses some. This sample has some 140,000 clones, with over 85% found just once. Germline CDR1 reads SGHAT; CDR2 reads FQDESV (reference sequence). With 2 bases removed from V and 5 bases from J, the gap between germline ends came to 12 bases. This CDR3 has 14 residues. The TCR comes from an adult in good health. The rearrangement joins TRBV11-1 to TRBJ2-5, with D uncertain. The starting material was peripheral blood, obtained on day 0 of AZD1222 vaccination. The CDR3 reads CASSLSLLGETQYF. The CDR3 DNA sequence: TGTGCCAGCAGCTTATCGTTGCTCGGCGAGACCCAGTACTTC. Variable domain in full (rest from reference TRBV11-1 and TRBJ2-5): EAEVAQSPRYKITEKSQAVAFWCDPISGHATLYWYRQILGQGPELLVQFQDESVVDDSQLPKDRFSAERLKGVDSTLKIQPAELGDSAMYLCASSLSLLGETQYFGPGTRLLVL.